This T cell receptor (beta chain) was sequenced for a study of cytomegalovirus exposure and HLA in healthy donors. Amplification used 60 Vbeta primers and 13 Jbeta primers. Profiled with immunoSEQ multiplex PCR; TCRdb holds only in-frame clones, not every one. The sample lists 150,000 to 200,000 clones, 65% to 85% seen once, with 4.5% in the top ten. For this clone: Its antigen is undetermined.

Study-wide findings and caveats: Immune exposure information available was restricted to CMV serostatus. Evidence from a later analysis indicated that most CMV-associated TCR beta chains looked HLA-restricted.

This CDR3 has 17 residues. Germline V lookup: CDR1 MNHEY, CDR2 SMNVEV (reference sequence). Trimming shortened V by 0 bases and J by 4 bases, and 16 bases separated the two germline ends. The sample taken for sequencing was PBMCs. The TCR sequence derives from a woman in her fifties or sixties in good health and CMV-seropositive. J is TRBJ1-5 and V is TRBV27, with unresolved D. CDR3 sequence (DNA): TGTGCCAGCAGTTTATCGGGCACCCACCGAGGGAATCAGCCCCAGCATTTT. Its translation is CASSLSGTHRGNQPQHF.